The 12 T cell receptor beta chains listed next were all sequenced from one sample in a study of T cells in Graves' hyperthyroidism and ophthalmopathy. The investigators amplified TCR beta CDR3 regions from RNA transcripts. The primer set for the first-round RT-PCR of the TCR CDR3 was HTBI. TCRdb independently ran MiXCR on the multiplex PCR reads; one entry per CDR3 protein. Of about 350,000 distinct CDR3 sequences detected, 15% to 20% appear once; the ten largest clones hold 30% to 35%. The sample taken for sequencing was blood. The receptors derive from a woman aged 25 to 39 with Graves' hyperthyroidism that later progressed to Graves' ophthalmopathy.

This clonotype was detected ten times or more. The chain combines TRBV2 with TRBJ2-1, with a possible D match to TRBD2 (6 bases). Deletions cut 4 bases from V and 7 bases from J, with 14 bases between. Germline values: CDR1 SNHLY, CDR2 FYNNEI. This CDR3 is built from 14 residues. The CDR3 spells CASSARDEGNEQFF. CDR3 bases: TGTGCCAGCAGTGCGCGGGACGAAGGGAATGAGCAGTTCTTC.

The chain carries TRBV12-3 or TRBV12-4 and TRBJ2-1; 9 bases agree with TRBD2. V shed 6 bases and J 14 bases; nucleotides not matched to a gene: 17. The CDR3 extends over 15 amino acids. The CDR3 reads CASSSGSSGIPLEFF. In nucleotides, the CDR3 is TGTGCCAGCAGCTCGGGGTCTAGCGGGATCCCGTTAGAGTTCTTC.

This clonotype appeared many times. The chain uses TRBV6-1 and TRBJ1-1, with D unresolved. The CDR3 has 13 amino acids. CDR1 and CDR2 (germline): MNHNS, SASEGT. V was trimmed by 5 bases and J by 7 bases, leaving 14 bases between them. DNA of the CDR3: TGTGCCAGCAGTTCCCCCCCGGACGGTGAAGCTTTCTTT. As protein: CASSSPPDGEAFF.

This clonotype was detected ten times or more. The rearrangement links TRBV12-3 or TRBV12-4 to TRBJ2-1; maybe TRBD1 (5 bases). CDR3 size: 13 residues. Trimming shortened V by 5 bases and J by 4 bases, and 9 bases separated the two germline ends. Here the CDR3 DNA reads TGTGCCAGCAGTAAAGGGGATTACAATGAGCAGTTCTTC. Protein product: CASSKGDYNEQFF.

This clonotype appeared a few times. The DNA of the CDR3 is TGTGCCAGCAGGACCGGACAATATAATTCACCCCTCCACTTT. This translates into CASRTGQYNSPLHF. The rearrangement uses TRBV6-1 and TRBJ1-6; TRBD1 is a possible D gene (5 bases). Trimming took 6 bases from V and 4 from J, leaving 10 bases between them. The CDR3 is made up of 14 amino acids. Germline V lookup: CDR1 MNHNS, CDR2 SASEGT.

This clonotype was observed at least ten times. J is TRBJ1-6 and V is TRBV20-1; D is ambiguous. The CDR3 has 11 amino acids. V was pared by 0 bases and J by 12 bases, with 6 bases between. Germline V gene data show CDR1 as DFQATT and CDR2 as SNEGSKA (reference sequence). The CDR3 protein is CSARDGRPLHF. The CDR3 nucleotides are TGCAGTGCTAGAGATGGGAGACCCCTCCACTTT.

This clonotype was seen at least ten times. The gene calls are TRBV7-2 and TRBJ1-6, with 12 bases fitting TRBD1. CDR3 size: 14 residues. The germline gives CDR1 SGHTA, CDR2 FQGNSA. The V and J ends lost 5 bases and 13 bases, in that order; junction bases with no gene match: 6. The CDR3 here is CASSEWDRGPPLHF. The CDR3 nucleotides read TGTGCCAGCAGCGAGTGGGACAGGGGGCCCCCCCTCCACTTT.

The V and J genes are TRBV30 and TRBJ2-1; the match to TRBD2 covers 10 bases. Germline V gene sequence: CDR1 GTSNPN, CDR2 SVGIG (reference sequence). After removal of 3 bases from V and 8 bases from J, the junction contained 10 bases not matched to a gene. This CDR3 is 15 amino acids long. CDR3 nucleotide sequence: TGTGCCTGGAGCAGCGGGAGGGCCGGTCTCGATGAGCAGTTCTTC. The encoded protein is CAWSSGRAGLDEQFF. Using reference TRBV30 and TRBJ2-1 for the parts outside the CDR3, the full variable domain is SQTIHQWPATLVQPVGSPLSLECTVEGTSNPNLYWYRQAAGRGLQLLFYSVGIGQISSEVPQNLSASRPQDRQFILSSKKLLLSDSGFYLCAWSSGRAGLDEQFFGPGTRLTVL.

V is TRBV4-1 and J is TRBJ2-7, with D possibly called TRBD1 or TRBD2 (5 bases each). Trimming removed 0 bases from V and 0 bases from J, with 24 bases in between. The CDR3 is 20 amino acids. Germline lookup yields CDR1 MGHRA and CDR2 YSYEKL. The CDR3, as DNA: TGCGCCAGCAGCCAAGATTGGTCAGTCTTACGTTCAGGGAGCTCCTACGAGCAGTACTTC. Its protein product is CASSQDWSVLRSGSSYEQYF.

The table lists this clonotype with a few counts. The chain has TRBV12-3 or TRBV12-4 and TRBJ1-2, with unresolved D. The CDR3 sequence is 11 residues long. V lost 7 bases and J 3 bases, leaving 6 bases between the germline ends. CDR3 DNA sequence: TGTGCCAGCACAGAGCACTATGGCTACACCTTC. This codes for CASTEHYGYTF.

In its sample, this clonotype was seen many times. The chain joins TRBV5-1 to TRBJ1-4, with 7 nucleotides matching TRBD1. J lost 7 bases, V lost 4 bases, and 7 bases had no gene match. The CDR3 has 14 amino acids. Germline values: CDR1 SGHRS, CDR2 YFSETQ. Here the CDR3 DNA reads TGCGCCAGCAGCCCTGGGACAGCTACTGAAAAACTGTTTTTT. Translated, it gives CASSPGTATEKLFF.

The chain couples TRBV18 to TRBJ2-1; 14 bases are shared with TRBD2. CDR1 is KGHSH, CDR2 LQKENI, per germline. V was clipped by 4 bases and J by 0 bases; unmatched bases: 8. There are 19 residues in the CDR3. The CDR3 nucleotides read TGTGCCAGCTCACTACGGACTAGCGGGGGGTCGAGCTCCTACAATGAGCAGTTCTTC. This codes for CASSLRTSGGSSSYNEQFF.